This entry features one TCR beta chain sequence. Its cognate antigen is unknown. The source of the sample is a study of cytomegalovirus exposure and HLA in healthy donors. Study-wide results and limits: Investigators reported more than 150 TCR beta chains as tied to cytomegalovirus. Per a later analysis, about 17,000 TCR beta sequences showed association with HLA alleles at 0.05 false discovery rate. Cytomegalovirus status, reportedly, was diagnosed with high specificity and sensitivity by the classifier. TCR beta sequences reportedly predicted most subjects' HLA-A and HLA-B alleles accurately.

Germline V lookup: CDR1 SEHNR, CDR2 FQNEAQ (reference sequence). The germline V and J ends were trimmed by 1 base and 8 bases, with 6 bases remaining between them. The CDR3 contains 12 residues. PCR used 60 Vbeta primers and 13 Jbeta primers. Some clones are missing from TCRdb's copy, which holds only in-frame ones; the method was immunoSEQ multiplex PCR. The sample has around 110,000 clones, roughly 9.9% seen once. This clonotype was obtained from a man aged 30 to 39 in good health and CMV-seronegative. The chain carries TRBV7-9 and TRBJ2-1; D is perhaps TRBD1 (5 bases). Sample: PBMCs. CDR3 sequence (DNA): TGTGCCAGCAGCTTAGAGGGGTATGAGCAGTTCTTC. This sequence encodes CASSLEGYEQFF.